This is a list of T cell receptor beta chains from one sample in a study of T cells in Graves' hyperthyroidism and ophthalmopathy. One entry per CDR3 protein, called by TCRdb with MiXCR from the multiplex PCR reads. The profile shows around 700,000 distinct CDR3 sequences, roughly 20% of them singletons. Sequences were obtained from blood. These receptors originate from a woman in her 50s with Graves' hyperthyroidism that later progressed to Graves' ophthalmopathy. Both conserved end residues are part of each CDR3. A D gene is named only where the DNA matches it firmly. Not all rows give a size; the values are once, few, many and, for expanded clones, a class.

cdr3_length | j_call | v_call | d_call | clone_size | cdr3_aa | cdr3_nt
14 | TRBJ1-1 | TRBV6-5 | - | many | CASSYSRSPSEAFF | TGTGCCAGCAGTTACTCGAGGAGTCCGTCTGAAGCTTTCTTT
14 | TRBJ2-7 | TRBV30 | - | few | CAWNPGRASYEQYF | TGTGCCTGGAACCCGGGACGGGCATCCTACGAGCAGTACTTC
13 | TRBJ1-2 | TRBV7-9 | - | - | CASRSTTVTGYTF | TGTGCCAGCAGGTCCACCACAGTGACGGGCTACACCTTC
16 | TRBJ2-1 | TRBV11-2 | TRBD2 | many | CASSFQAGVSYNEQFF | TGTGCCAGCAGCTTCCAAGCGGGGGTCTCCTACAATGAGCAGTTCTTC
15 | TRBJ2-2 | TRBV3-1 | TRBD2 | - | CASSPRGGSAGELFF | TGTGCCAGCAGTCCCCGGGGGGGCTCGGCCGGGGAGCTGTTTTTT
15 | TRBJ2-3 | TRBV2 | TRBD2 | - | CASRLEGTTTDTQYF | TGTGCCAGCCGTCTGGAGGGGACTACCACAGATACGCAGTATTTT
16 | TRBJ1-2 | TRBV4-1 | TRBD1 | - | CASSQGGQTDTYGYTF | TGCGCCAGCAGCCAAGGGGGACAGACCGACACCTATGGCTACACCTTC
13 | TRBJ1-1 | TRBV19 | - | many | CASSNTGNTEAFF | TGTGCCAGTAGCAACACTGGGAACACTGAAGCTTTCTTT
12 | TRBJ1-4 | TRBV20-1 | - | many | CSACATNEKLFF | TGCAGTGCCTGTGCAACTAATGAAAAACTGTTTTTT
11 | TRBJ2-2 | TRBV5-1 | - | - | CASSASGELFF | TGCGCCAGCAGCGCGTCCGGGGAGCTGTTTTTT
14 | TRBJ1-1 | TRBV2 | - | many | CASSAGLMNTEAFF | TGTGCCAGCAGTGCAGGCCTCATGAACACTGAAGCTTTCTTT
14 | TRBJ2-2 | TRBV12-3/TRBV12-4 | - | few | CASMVHTNTGELFF | TGTGCCAGCATGGTACATACGAACACCGGGGAGCTGTTTTTT
12 | TRBJ2-7 | TRBV20-1 | TRBD1 | many | CSEGASSYEQYF | TGCAGTGAGGGGGCCAGCTCCTACGAGCAGTACTTC
12 | TRBJ2-2 | TRBV5-1 | - | - | CATTVNTGELFF | TGCGCCACGACAGTGAACACCGGGGAGCTGTTTTTT
12 | TRBJ1-4 | TRBV12-3/TRBV12-4 | - | few | CASRQGSEKLFF | TGTGCCAGCAGGCAGGGAAGTGAAAAACTGTTTTTT
14 | TRBJ1-3 | TRBV12-3/TRBV12-4 | - | many | CASSLSISGNTIYF | TGTGCCAGCAGTTTAAGTATAAGCGGAAACACCATATATTTT
12 | TRBJ1-5 | TRBV2 | - | - | CASRRLNQPQHF | TGTGCCAGCAGACGGTTAAATCAGCCCCAGCATTTT
16 | TRBJ2-6 | TRBV19 | - | few | CASRDIIRSGANVLTF | TGTGCCAGCAGGGACATAATACGCTCTGGGGCCAACGTCCTGACTTTC
15 | TRBJ2-3 | TRBV5-6 | - | many | CASSLSGFGTDTQYF | TGTGCCAGCAGCTTGTCAGGGTTCGGTACAGATACGCAGTATTTT
13 | TRBJ1-2 | TRBV4-1 | TRBD1 | - | CASSGQGAYGYTF | TGCGCCAGCAGCGGACAGGGCGCCTATGGCTACACCTTC
15 | TRBJ2-1 | TRBV2 | TRBD2 | many | CASSGTSGNYNEQFF | TGTGCCAGCAGCGGGACTAGCGGCAACTACAATGAGCAGTTCTTC
14 | TRBJ2-2 | TRBV29-1 | - | few | CSVDSTGSAGELFF | TGCAGCGTTGATTCGACCGGATCGGCCGGGGAGCTGTTTTTT
16 | TRBJ2-3 | TRBV7-2 | TRBD2 | many | CASSLDSGGNSDTQYF | TGTGCCAGCAGCTTAGATTCGGGGGGGAACTCAGATACGCAGTATTTT
13 | TRBJ1-5 | TRBV20-1 | - | - | CSAPPPGNQPQHF | TGCAGCGCCCCTCCGCCCGGCAATCAGCCCCAGCATTTT
15 | TRBJ2-5 | TRBV29-1 | TRBD2 | few | CSVETSGGAAETQYF | TGCAGCGTTGAAACGAGCGGGGGGGCCGCAGAGACCCAGTACTTC